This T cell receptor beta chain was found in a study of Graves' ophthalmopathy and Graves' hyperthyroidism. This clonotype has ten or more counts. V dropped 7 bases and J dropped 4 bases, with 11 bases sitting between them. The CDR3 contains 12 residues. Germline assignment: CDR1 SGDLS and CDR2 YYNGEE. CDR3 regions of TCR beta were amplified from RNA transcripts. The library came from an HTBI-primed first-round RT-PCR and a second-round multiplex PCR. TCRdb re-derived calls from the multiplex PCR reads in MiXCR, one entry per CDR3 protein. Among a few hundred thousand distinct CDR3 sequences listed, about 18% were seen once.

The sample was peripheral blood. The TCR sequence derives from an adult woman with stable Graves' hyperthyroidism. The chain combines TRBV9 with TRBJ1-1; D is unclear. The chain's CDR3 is CASSGDGTEAFF. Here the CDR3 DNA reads TGTGCCAGCTCAGGTGATGGCACTGAAGCTTTCTTT.